The entry that follows covers one TCR beta chain sequence. The study assigned cohorts using participant-reported clinical history. TCRdb keeps only in-frame clones here, not all; method: immunoSEQ multiplex PCR. This repertoire shows hundreds of thousands of clones, more than 75% found once; its top ten account for roughly 2%. The sample originates from a study of blood T cell repertoires in COVID-19. Across the whole study: Italy, Spain and the United States were the sources of the convalescent and acute COVID-19 samples.

The V gene's germline CDR1 is LNHDA and CDR2 SQIVND (reference sequence). The CDR3 is 17 amino acids. Trimming stripped 8 bases from V and 0 bases from J, with 17 bases between. The receptor comes from an older woman in a cohort exposed to, infected with or recovered from COVID-19 (not recorded which). The rearrangement links TRBV19 to TRBJ2-6; D uncertain. The material sequenced was PBMCs or T cells enriched from blood (not recorded which). For the CDR3, the DNA is TGTGCCAGTCAAGGCTTAAAACAGACCTCTGGGGCCAACGTCCTGACTTTC. Translated, it gives CASQGLKQTSGANVLTF.